The 2 T cell receptor beta chains given below trace back to one sample, sequenced in a study of beta chain features in type 1 diabetes. Expressed TCRB transcripts were sequenced, since all the RNA that had been isolated was reverse transcribed. The data were produced by immunoSEQ multiplex PCR, yet TCRdb's version contains in-frame clones alone and is incomplete. The sample has approximately 300,000 clones; more than 9.5% are singletons. The source material was naive CD4+ T cells from blood. These TCRs come from a woman in her thirties in good health.

The sample holds a few counts of this clone. The chain recombines TRBV11-2 with TRBJ1-1; 9 nucleotides align to TRBD1. Germline V gives CDR1 SGHAT, CDR2 FQNNGV. The CDR3 covers 14 residues. After removal of 4 bases from V and 4 bases from J, the junction contained 4 bases not matched to a gene. As DNA, the CDR3 is TGTGCCAGCAGCTATCCACAGGGGGCCACTGAAGCTTTCTTT. As protein: CASSYPQGATEAFF. The whole variable domain, filled in from reference TRBV11-2 and TRBJ1-1, reads EAGVAQSPRYKIIEKRQSVAFWCNPISGHATLYWYQQILGQGPKLLIQFQNNGVVDDSQLPKDRFSAERLKGVDSTLKIQPAKLEDSAVYLCASSYPQGATEAFFGQGTRLTVV.

V is TRBV5-4 and J is TRBJ1-1; the D gene is possibly TRBD1 (5 bases). CDR3 length equals 15 residues. The germline V gene encodes CDR1 SGHNT and CDR2 YYREEE (reference sequence). V shed 4 bases and J shed 2 bases, with 15 bases lying between them. The CDR3 region has the DNA TGTGCCAGCAGCCGGCCGGGGGGGGATAACACTGAAGCTTTCTTT. This codes for CASSRPGGDNTEAFF.